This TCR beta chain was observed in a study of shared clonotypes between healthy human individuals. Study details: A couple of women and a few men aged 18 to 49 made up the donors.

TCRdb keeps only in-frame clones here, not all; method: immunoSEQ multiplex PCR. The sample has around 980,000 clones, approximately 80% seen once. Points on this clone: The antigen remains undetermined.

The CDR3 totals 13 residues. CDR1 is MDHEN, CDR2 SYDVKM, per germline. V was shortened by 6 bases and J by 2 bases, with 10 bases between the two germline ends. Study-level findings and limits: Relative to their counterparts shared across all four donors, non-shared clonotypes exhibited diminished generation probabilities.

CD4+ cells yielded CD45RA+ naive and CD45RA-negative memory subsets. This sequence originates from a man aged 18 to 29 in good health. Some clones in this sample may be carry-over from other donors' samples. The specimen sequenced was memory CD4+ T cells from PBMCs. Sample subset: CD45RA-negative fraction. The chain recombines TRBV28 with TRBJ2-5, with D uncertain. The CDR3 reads CASSRLRQETQYF. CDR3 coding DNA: TGTGCCAGCAGCCGTTTGAGGCAAGAGACCCAGTACTTC.